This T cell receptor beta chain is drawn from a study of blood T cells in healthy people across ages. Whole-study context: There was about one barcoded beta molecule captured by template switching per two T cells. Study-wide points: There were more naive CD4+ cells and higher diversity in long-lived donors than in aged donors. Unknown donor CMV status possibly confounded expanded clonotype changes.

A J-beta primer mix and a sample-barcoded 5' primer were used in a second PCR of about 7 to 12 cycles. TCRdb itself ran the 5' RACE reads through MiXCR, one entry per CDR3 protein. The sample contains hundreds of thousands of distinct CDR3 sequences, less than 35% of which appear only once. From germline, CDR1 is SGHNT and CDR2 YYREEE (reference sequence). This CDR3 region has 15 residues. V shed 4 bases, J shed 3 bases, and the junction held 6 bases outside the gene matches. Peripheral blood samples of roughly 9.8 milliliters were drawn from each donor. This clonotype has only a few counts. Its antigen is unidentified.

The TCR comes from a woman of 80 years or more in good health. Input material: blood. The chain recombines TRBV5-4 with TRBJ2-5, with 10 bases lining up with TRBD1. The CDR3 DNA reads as TGTGCCAGCAGCCTGGGAGGGACAGGGGAAGAGACCCAGTACTTC. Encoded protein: CASSLGGTGEETQYF.